This TCR beta chain was sequenced for a study of glioma-infiltrating T cells. This CDR3 region has 15 residues. The germline V gene has CDR1 DFQATT and CDR2 SNEGSKA (reference sequence). Deletions cut 1 base from V and 0 bases from J, with 12 bases between. TCR alpha and beta CDR3 regions were amplified from RNA using iRepertoire nested multiplex PCR. Each CDR3 protein gets one entry after TCRdb re-called the multiplex PCR reads with MiXCR. The sample holds 150,000 or so distinct CDR3 sequences, 35% to 50% seen once. This TCR was recovered from a human donor with low-grade glioma or glioblastoma, undergoing nonglioma brain surgery, or in good health (not recorded which). What was sequenced was glioma tissue, nonneoplastic brain tissue, or PBMCs (not recorded which). The chain combines TRBV20-1 with TRBJ1-1; D remains ambiguous. The CDR3 protein is CSARGSGSLNTEAFF. CDR3 in DNA: TGCAGTGCTAGAGGAAGTGGGAGCCTGAACACTGAAGCTTTCTTT.